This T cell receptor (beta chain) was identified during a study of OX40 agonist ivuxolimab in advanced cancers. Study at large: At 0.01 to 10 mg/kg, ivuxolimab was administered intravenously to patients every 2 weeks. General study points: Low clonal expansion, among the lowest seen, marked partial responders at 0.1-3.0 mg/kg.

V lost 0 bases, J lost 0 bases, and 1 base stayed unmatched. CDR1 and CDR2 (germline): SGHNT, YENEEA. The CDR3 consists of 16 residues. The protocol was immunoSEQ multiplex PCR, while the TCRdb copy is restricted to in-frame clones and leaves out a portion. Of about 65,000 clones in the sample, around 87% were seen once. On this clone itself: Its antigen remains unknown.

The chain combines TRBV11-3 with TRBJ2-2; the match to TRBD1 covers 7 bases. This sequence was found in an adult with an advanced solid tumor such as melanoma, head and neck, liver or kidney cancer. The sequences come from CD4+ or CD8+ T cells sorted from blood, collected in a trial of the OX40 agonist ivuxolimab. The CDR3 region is CASSLEQGANTGELFF. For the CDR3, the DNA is TGTGCCAGCAGCTTAGAGCAGGGGGCGAACACCGGGGAGCTGTTTTTT. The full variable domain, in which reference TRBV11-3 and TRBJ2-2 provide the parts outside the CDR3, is EAGVVQSPRYKIIEKKQPVAFWCNPISGHNTLYWYLQNLGQGPELLIRYENEEAVDDSQLPKDRFSAERLKGVDSTLKIQPAELGDSAVYLCASSLEQGANTGELFFGEGSRLTVL.